Listed below are T cell receptor beta chains from one sample, sequenced in a study of technical replicates of blood from several donors. Sequenced by immunoSEQ multiplex PCR; TCRdb stores in-frame clones only, minus some. The data hold 70,000 to 80,000 clones, with about 90% observed a single time. Input material: T cells isolated from PBMCs. These TCRs come from a human donor in good health. CDR3s include the opening cysteine and the closing phenylalanine or tryptophan. Fields, in order: D gene, clone size, J gene, V gene, CDR3 protein, CDR3 DNA. The D gene is left open where the match is weak. The size field is filled for only some rows; it gives once, few, many or a size class.

d_call: TRBD1; clone_size: -; j_call: TRBJ2-5; v_call: TRBV5-1; cdr3_aa: CASSWSGQGQETQYF; cdr3_nt: TGCGCCAGCAGCTGGTCTGGACAGGGCCAAGAGACCCAGTACTTC
d_call: -; clone_size: -; j_call: TRBJ1-1; v_call: TRBV9; cdr3_aa: CASSFTENTEAFF; cdr3_nt: TGTGCCAGCAGCTTTACAGAAAACACTGAAGCTTTCTTT
d_call: -; clone_size: -; j_call: TRBJ1-5; v_call: TRBV6-5; cdr3_aa: CASSYSKADHPQHF; cdr3_nt: TGTGCCAGCAGTTACTCGAAGGCGGATCACCCCCAGCATTTT
d_call: -; clone_size: -; j_call: TRBJ1-3; v_call: TRBV28; cdr3_aa: CASSLVFSGNTIYF; cdr3_nt: TGTGCCAGCAGTTTAGTATTCTCTGGAAACACCATATATTTT
d_call: TRBD2; clone_size: -; j_call: TRBJ2-7; v_call: TRBV11-2; cdr3_aa: CASRPSGRAYEQYF; cdr3_nt: TGTGCCAGCAGACCTAGCGGGAGGGCCTACGAGCAGTACTTC
d_call: -; clone_size: few; j_call: TRBJ2-5; v_call: TRBV5-4; cdr3_aa: CASSGGQRQETQYF; cdr3_nt: TGTGCCAGCAGCGGCGGGCAGCGCCAAGAGACCCAGTACTTC
d_call: TRBD1; clone_size: -; j_call: TRBJ1-2; v_call: TRBV28; cdr3_aa: CASQQGYGYTF; cdr3_nt: TGTGCCAGCCAACAGGGGTATGGCTACACCTTC
d_call: TRBD1; clone_size: few; j_call: TRBJ2-2; v_call: TRBV5-4; cdr3_aa: CASSLGQGNTGELFF; cdr3_nt: TGTGCCAGCAGCCTGGGACAGGGGAACACCGGGGAGCTGTTTTTT
d_call: TRBD2; clone_size: -; j_call: TRBJ2-7; v_call: TRBV5-1; cdr3_aa: CASSSFSGSLYEQYF; cdr3_nt: TGCGCCAGCAGCTCCTTTAGCGGGAGCCTCTACGAGCAGTACTTC
d_call: -; clone_size: -; j_call: TRBJ2-7; v_call: TRBV27; cdr3_aa: CASSSDSNNYEQYF; cdr3_nt: TGTGCCAGCAGTTCTGACTCGAATAACTACGAGCAGTACTTC
d_call: TRBD1; clone_size: once; j_call: TRBJ1-1; v_call: TRBV19; cdr3_aa: CASSRQGAGGAFF; cdr3_nt: TGTGCCAGTAGTAGACAGGGGGCCGGTGGAGCTTTCTTT
d_call: -; clone_size: -; j_call: TRBJ2-7; v_call: TRBV5-4; cdr3_aa: CASSLEASPVYEQYF; cdr3_nt: TGTGCCAGCAGCTTGGAAGCTTCTCCCGTCTACGAGCAGTACTTC
d_call: -; clone_size: once; j_call: TRBJ2-2; v_call: TRBV6-6; cdr3_aa: CASSRTEGDTGELFF; cdr3_nt: TGTGCCAGCAGCCGAACAGAAGGGGACACCGGGGAGCTGTTTTTT
d_call: -; clone_size: -; j_call: TRBJ1-1; v_call: TRBV10-2; cdr3_aa: CASSERTGSAEAFF; cdr3_nt: TGCGCCAGCAGTGAGAGGACCGGGAGCGCTGAAGCTTTCTTT
d_call: -; clone_size: -; j_call: TRBJ1-5; v_call: TRBV7-6; cdr3_aa: CASSPFLAGQPQHF; cdr3_nt: TGTGCCAGCAGCCCCTTTCTAGCCGGCCAGCCCCAGCATTTT
d_call: -; clone_size: few; j_call: TRBJ2-2; v_call: TRBV2; cdr3_aa: CASRAGSTGELFF; cdr3_nt: TGTGCCAGCAGGGCAGGCAGCACCGGGGAGCTGTTTTTT
d_call: -; clone_size: -; j_call: TRBJ2-7; v_call: TRBV6-6; cdr3_aa: CASRRRDEQYF; cdr3_nt: TGTGCCAGCAGGAGGAGGGACGAGCAGTACTTC
d_call: TRBD2; clone_size: -; j_call: TRBJ2-3; v_call: TRBV7-2; cdr3_aa: CASSLLAGADTQYF; cdr3_nt: TGTGCCAGCAGCCTCCTAGCGGGAGCAGATACGCAGTATTTT
d_call: -; clone_size: -; j_call: TRBJ2-1; v_call: TRBV5-4; cdr3_aa: CASSLGGDPEQFF; cdr3_nt: TGTGCCAGCAGCTTGGGTGGAGATCCTGAGCAGTTCTTC
d_call: -; clone_size: -; j_call: TRBJ2-3; v_call: TRBV2; cdr3_aa: CATEETGLGTDTQYF; cdr3_nt: TGTGCCACAGAGGAAACGGGACTTGGCACAGATACGCAGTATTTT
d_call: TRBD1; clone_size: -; j_call: TRBJ2-1; v_call: TRBV2; cdr3_aa: CASIKTGNNHNEQFF; cdr3_nt: TGTGCCAGCATAAAGACAGGGAATAATCACAATGAGCAGTTCTTC
d_call: -; clone_size: -; j_call: TRBJ1-2; v_call: TRBV7-8; cdr3_aa: CASSQRVLGKTNYGYTF; cdr3_nt: TGTGCCAGCAGCCAGCGGGTCCTGGGAAAGACTAACTATGGCTACACCTTC
d_call: TRBD2; clone_size: -; j_call: TRBJ2-3; v_call: TRBV6-1; cdr3_aa: CASSLTSGTADTQYF; cdr3_nt: TGTGCCAGCAGCCTGACTAGCGGGACAGCAGATACGCAGTATTTT
d_call: TRBD2; clone_size: -; j_call: TRBJ2-6; v_call: TRBV19; cdr3_aa: CASSSNGREFTGANVLTF; cdr3_nt: TGTGCCAGTAGCTCTAATGGGCGGGAGTTTACTGGGGCCAACGTCCTGACTTTC
d_call: -; clone_size: -; j_call: TRBJ1-2; v_call: TRBV25-1; cdr3_aa: CASSVAGTLYGYTF; cdr3_nt: TGTGCCAGCAGTGTTGCTGGCACCTTATATGGCTACACCTTC
d_call: -; clone_size: -; j_call: TRBJ2-5; v_call: TRBV27; cdr3_aa: CASSLYGGQETQYF; cdr3_nt: TGTGCCAGCAGTTTATATGGCGGCCAAGAGACCCAGTACTTC
d_call: -; clone_size: -; j_call: TRBJ1-4; v_call: TRBV2; cdr3_aa: CASSEDITNEKLFF; cdr3_nt: TGTGCCAGCAGTGAAGATATCACTAATGAAAAACTGTTTTTT
d_call: -; clone_size: -; j_call: TRBJ1-1; v_call: TRBV7-9; cdr3_aa: CASSPPGPLNTEAFF; cdr3_nt: TGTGCCAGCAGCCCCCCAGGGCCCCTAAACACTGAAGCTTTCTTT
d_call: -; clone_size: -; j_call: TRBJ2-2; v_call: TRBV4-3; cdr3_aa: CASSRLWEWGRTGELFF; cdr3_nt: TGCGCCAGCAGCCGTTTATGGGAGTGGGGGCGGACCGGGGAGCTGTTTTTT
d_call: -; clone_size: once; j_call: TRBJ1-5; v_call: TRBV19; cdr3_aa: CASTDYSNQPQHF; cdr3_nt: TGTGCCAGTACAGATTATAGCAATCAGCCCCAGCATTTT
d_call: -; clone_size: -; j_call: TRBJ2-6; v_call: TRBV9; cdr3_aa: CASSVDSTGGYSGANVLTF; cdr3_nt: TGTGCCAGCAGCGTAGATTCGACAGGTGGATACTCTGGGGCCAACGTCCTGACTTTC
d_call: TRBD2; clone_size: -; j_call: TRBJ2-3; v_call: TRBV28; cdr3_aa: CASSSPMREGTDTQYF; cdr3_nt: TGTGCCAGCAGTTCCCCCATGCGGGAGGGGACAGATACGCAGTATTTT
d_call: TRBD2; clone_size: -; j_call: TRBJ2-7; v_call: TRBV4-2; cdr3_aa: CASSRGLASGSSYEQYF; cdr3_nt: TGTGCCAGCAGCCGGGGGCTGGCTAGCGGGAGCTCCTACGAGCAGTACTTC
d_call: -; clone_size: -; j_call: TRBJ1-5; v_call: TRBV30; cdr3_aa: CAWGNRRNQPQHF; cdr3_nt: TGTGCCTGGGGTAATAGGAGGAATCAGCCCCAGCATTTT
d_call: -; clone_size: -; j_call: TRBJ2-2; v_call: TRBV5-1; cdr3_aa: CASSRDSPNTGELFF; cdr3_nt: TGCGCCAGCAGCCGGGACTCGCCGAACACCGGGGAGCTGTTTTTT
d_call: -; clone_size: -; j_call: TRBJ2-2; v_call: TRBV7-6; cdr3_aa: CASSSFGGELFF; cdr3_nt: TGTGCCAGCAGCTCGTTCGGCGGGGAGCTGTTTTTT
d_call: -; clone_size: -; j_call: TRBJ2-1; v_call: TRBV5-4; cdr3_aa: CASSKSGSSYNEQFF; cdr3_nt: TGTGCCAGCAGCAAATCCGGGTCCTCCTACAATGAGCAGTTCTTC
d_call: -; clone_size: -; j_call: TRBJ1-1; v_call: TRBV7-8; cdr3_aa: CASSLILTTGEAFF; cdr3_nt: TGTGCCAGCAGCTTAATTCTGACTACCGGTGAAGCTTTCTTT
d_call: -; clone_size: -; j_call: TRBJ2-7; v_call: TRBV2; cdr3_aa: CASIGPSSYEQYF; cdr3_nt: TGTGCCAGCATTGGCCCCTCTTCCTACGAGCAGTACTTC
d_call: -; clone_size: -; j_call: TRBJ2-7; v_call: TRBV21-1; cdr3_aa: CASGLAGPTSYEQYF; cdr3_nt: TGTGCCAGCGGACTAGCGGGACCTACATCCTACGAGCAGTACTTC
d_call: TRBD2; clone_size: -; j_call: TRBJ2-2; v_call: TRBV5-1; cdr3_aa: CASSSGLAGNTGELFF; cdr3_nt: TGCGCCAGCAGCTCGGGACTAGCGGGAAATACCGGGGAGCTGTTTTTT
d_call: -; clone_size: -; j_call: TRBJ2-2; v_call: TRBV5-1; cdr3_aa: CASSQTTGNTGELFF; cdr3_nt: TGCGCCAGCAGCCAAACGACAGGGAACACCGGGGAGCTGTTTTTT
d_call: -; clone_size: -; j_call: TRBJ1-2; v_call: TRBV28; cdr3_aa: CASSLKANYGYTF; cdr3_nt: TGTGCCAGCAGTTTGAAAGCAAACTATGGCTACACCTTC
d_call: -; clone_size: once; j_call: TRBJ2-6; v_call: TRBV30; cdr3_aa: CAWNSGSGANVLTF; cdr3_nt: TGTGCCTGGAACTCAGGCTCTGGGGCCAACGTCCTGACTTTC
d_call: TRBD1; clone_size: -; j_call: TRBJ2-3; v_call: TRBV4-1; cdr3_aa: CASSQDLLTGVLDTQYF; cdr3_nt: TGCGCCAGCAGCCAAGATCTGCTTACAGGGGTCCTAGATACGCAGTATTTT
d_call: TRBD1; clone_size: -; j_call: TRBJ2-2; v_call: TRBV7-3; cdr3_aa: CASSLFSGTGNTGELFF; cdr3_nt: TGTGCCAGCAGCTTATTTTCCGGGACAGGGAACACCGGGGAGCTGTTTTTT
d_call: TRBD1; clone_size: -; j_call: TRBJ2-3; v_call: TRBV6-7; cdr3_aa: CASSYPDRVITDTQYF; cdr3_nt: TGTGCCAGCAGTTACCCGGACAGGGTAATCACAGATACGCAGTATTTT